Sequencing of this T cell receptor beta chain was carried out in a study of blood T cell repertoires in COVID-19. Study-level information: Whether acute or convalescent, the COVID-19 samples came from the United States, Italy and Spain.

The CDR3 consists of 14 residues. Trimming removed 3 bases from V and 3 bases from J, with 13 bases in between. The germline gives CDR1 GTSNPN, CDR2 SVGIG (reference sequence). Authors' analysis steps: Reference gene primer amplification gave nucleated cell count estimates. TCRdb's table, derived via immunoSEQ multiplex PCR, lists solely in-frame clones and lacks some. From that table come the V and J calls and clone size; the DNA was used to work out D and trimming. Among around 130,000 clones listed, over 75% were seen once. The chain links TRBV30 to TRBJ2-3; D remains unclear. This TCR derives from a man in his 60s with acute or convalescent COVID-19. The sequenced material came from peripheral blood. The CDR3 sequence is CAWRVRKDTDTQYF. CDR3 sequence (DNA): TGTGCCTGGAGGGTGCGGAAGGATACAGATACGCAGTATTTT.